The 8 T cell receptor beta chains presented below share a single source sample, sequenced in a study of cytomegalovirus exposure and HLA in healthy donors. Amplification used 60 Vbeta primers and 13 Jbeta primers. Method: immunoSEQ multiplex PCR; TCRdb's copy keeps in-frame clones and lacks some. The sample includes roughly 110,000 clones, around 80% seen only once; the top ten take roughly 6%. Sequenced: PBMCs. The receptors derive from a woman aged 45-59 years in good health and CMV-seropositive.

This clone was found a few times. V usage is TRBV4-2 and J usage is TRBJ2-2, with TRBD2 matching over 13 bases. Germline values: CDR1 LGHNA, CDR2 YNFKEQ. The ends lost 4 bases at V and 9 bases at J; junction bases unmatched: 5. This CDR3 has 15 amino acids. The CDR3 here is CASSPGLAGSWELFF. DNA for the CDR3: TGTGCCAGCAGCCCGGGACTAGCGGGGAGTTGGGAGCTGTTTTTT.

V and J are TRBV28 and TRBJ1-5, with unresolved D. Germline loops: CDR1 MDHEN, CDR2 SYDVKM. This CDR3 is 15 amino acids long. Trimming pared 3 bases from V and 0 bases from J, leaving 9 bases between. CDR3 sequence: CASSLRLYSNQPQHF. CDR3 sequence (DNA): TGTGCCAGCAGTTTGCGCCTTTATAGCAATCAGCCCCAGCATTTT.

This clone was found a few times. The V gene is TRBV5-1, the J gene TRBJ2-1; 10 bases line up with TRBD2. This CDR3 has 14 amino acids. Germline assignment: CDR1 SGHRS and CDR2 YFSETQ. V dropped 7 bases and J dropped 8; count of bases not matched to a gene: 9. DNA of the CDR3: TGCGCCAGCTGCTCGAGCGGGGGGGCAGATGAGCAGTTCTTC. Translation: CASCSSGGADEQFF.

The chain carries TRBV5-1 and TRBJ1-1; 8 bases fit TRBD1. Germline loops: CDR1 SGHRS, CDR2 YFSETQ. The CDR3 spans 15 residues. The V gene end was trimmed by 4 bases and the J gene end by 0 bases; junction bases not matched to a gene: 5. The CDR3 protein is CASSGGDRLNTEAFF. CDR3 bases: TGCGCCAGCAGCGGGGGGGACAGGTTGAACACTGAAGCTTTCTTT.

The chain uses TRBV18 and TRBJ1-5; TRBD1 matches 9 bases. V was pared by 3 bases and J by 9 bases, with 9 bases of the junction left unmatched. CDR1 and CDR2 (germline): KGHSH, LQKENI. This CDR3 is built from 15 residues. CDR3 region: CASSPSGQGAGPQHF. The CDR3 coding sequence is TGTGCCAGCTCACCCTCGGGACAGGGCGCTGGGCCCCAGCATTTT. The full variable domain, completed using reference TRBV18 and TRBJ1-5, is NAGVMQNPRHLVRRRGQEARLRCSPMKGHSHVYWYRQLPEEGLKFMVYLQKENIIDESGMPKERFSAEFPKEGPSILRIQQVVRGDSAAYFCASSPSGQGAGPQHFGDGTRLSIL.

The rearrangement links TRBV5-1 to TRBJ1-3; the match to TRBD1 covers 7 bases. The germline V gene encodes CDR1 SGHRS and CDR2 YFSETQ. This CDR3 region has 16 residues. V lost 1 base to trimming and J lost 0 bases; unmatched junction nucleotides: 4. The CDR3 loop reads CASSLTGDNSGNTIYF. In nucleotides, the CDR3 is TGCGCCAGCAGCTTGACAGGGGATAACTCTGGAAACACCATATATTTT.

This chain connects TRBV5-1 to TRBJ2-3; 8 bases map to TRBD2. The germline V gene has CDR1 SGHRS and CDR2 YFSETQ. CDR3 length: 13 amino acids. With V trimmed by 5 bases and J by 3 bases, 2 bases remained unmatched. The CDR3 here is CASSPGGTDTQYF. DNA of the CDR3: TGCGCCAGCAGTCCGGGGGGGACAGATACGCAGTATTTT.

The chain is built from TRBV28 and TRBJ2-2; D not certain. The V gene lost 7 bases and the J gene lost 5 bases, with 14 bases spanning the gap. The CDR3 sequence is 14 residues long. CDR1 and CDR2 (germline): MDHEN, SYDVKM. In DNA, the CDR3 is TGTGCCAGCAACCCACAGAGACGAACCGGGGAGCTGTTTTTT. Encoded protein: CASNPQRRTGELFF.